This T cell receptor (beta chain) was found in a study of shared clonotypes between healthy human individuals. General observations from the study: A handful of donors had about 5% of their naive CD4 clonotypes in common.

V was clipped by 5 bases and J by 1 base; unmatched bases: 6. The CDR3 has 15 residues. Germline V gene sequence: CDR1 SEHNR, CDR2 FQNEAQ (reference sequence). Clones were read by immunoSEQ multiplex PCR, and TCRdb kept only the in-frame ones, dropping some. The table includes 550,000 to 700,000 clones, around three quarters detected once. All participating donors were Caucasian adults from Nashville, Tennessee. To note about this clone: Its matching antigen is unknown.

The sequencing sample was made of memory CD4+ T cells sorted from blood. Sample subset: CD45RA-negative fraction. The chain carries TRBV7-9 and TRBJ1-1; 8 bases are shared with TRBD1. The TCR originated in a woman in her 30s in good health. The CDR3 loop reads CASSPGGSENTEAFF. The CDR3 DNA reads TGTGCCAGCAGCCCAGGGGGCTCAGAGAACACTGAAGCTTTCTTT. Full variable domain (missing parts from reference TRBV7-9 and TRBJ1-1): DTGVSQNPRHKITKRGQNVTFRCDPISEHNRLYWYRQTLGQGPEFLTYFQNEAQLEKSRLLSDRFSAERPKGSFSTLEIQRTEQGDSAMYLCASSPGGSENTEAFFGQGTRLTVV.